The 8 T cell receptor beta chains given below trace back to one sample, sequenced in a study of response to subunit inactivated influenza vaccine. TCRdb processed the RT-PCR reads anew with MiXCR; each CDR3 protein has one entry. The table has roughly 700,000 distinct CDR3 sequences, over 11% seen once. The input for sequencing was PBMCs from blood, taken 14 days before vaccination. All receptors derive from a man aged 45-65 years who received an inactivated influenza vaccine.

The table lists this clonotype with many counts. V and J are TRBV5-1 and TRBJ2-2; no reliable D call. V gave up 5 bases and J gave up 2 bases, with 7 bases separating them. There are 13 residues in the CDR3. Germline V gives CDR1 SGHRS, CDR2 YFSETQ. The CDR3 sequence is CASSPENTGELFF. CDR3 nucleotides: TGCGCCAGCAGTCCAGAAAACACCGGGGAGCTGTTTTTT.

A note on this clonotype: Possible read error: a much larger clone is one base away. The chain couples TRBV12-3 or TRBV12-4 to TRBJ2-7; no reliable D call. Trimming shortened V by 3 bases and J by 4 bases, and 19 bases separated the two germline ends. This CDR3 region has 16 residues. CDR3: CASSLSVTHVIYEQYF. The CDR3, as DNA: TGTGCCAGCAGTTTGTCAGTAACCCACGTAATATACGAGCAGTACTTC.

The chain carries TRBV3-1 and TRBJ2-3; 8 nucleotides match TRBD2. CDR3 length: 16 amino acids. Losses at the gene ends were 1 base for V and 3 bases for J; bases not matched to a gene: 6. The germline gives CDR1 LGHDT, CDR2 YNNKEL (reference sequence). CDR3 amino acids: CASSQAVKRETDTQYF. CDR3 in DNA: TGTGCCAGCAGCCAAGCAGTTAAGCGGGAGACAGATACGCAGTATTTT.

The gene calls are TRBV2 and TRBJ2-2; no firm D call. CDR3 length equals 12 residues. Germline CDR1 reads SNHLY; CDR2 reads FYNNEI. Deletions cut 4 bases from V and 6 bases from J, with 6 bases between. The CDR3 spells CASSGFPGELFF. For the CDR3, the DNA is TGTGCCAGCAGTGGCTTTCCCGGGGAGCTGTTTTTT.

There are a few counts of this clonotype. V and J are TRBV29-1 and TRBJ1-1; maybe TRBD1 (5 bases). V gave up 7 bases and J gave up 3 bases, with 15 bases separating them. Germline-derived CDR1 and CDR2 are SQVTM and ANQGSEA. The CDR3 covers 13 residues. CDR3: CSARVNGDTEAFF. Written as DNA, the CDR3 is TGCAGCGCCAGGGTAAACGGGGACACTGAAGCTTTCTTT.

To note about this clonotype: The junction does not match germline at one end; this may be a read error. The chain links TRBV20-1 to TRBJ2-7, with TRBD1 matching over 12 bases. This CDR3 is 13 amino acids long. Germline V gene sequence: CDR1 DFQATT, CDR2 SNEGSKA (reference sequence). CDR3 DNA sequence: TGCAGTTCACCGGGACAGGGGGCGGATGAGCAGTACTTT. Protein sequence: CSSPGQGADEQYF.

The J gene is TRBJ2-4, the V gene TRBV28, with D unclear. The V end lost 3 bases, the J end lost 6 bases, and 9 bases lay between the germline ends. Per germline, CDR1 MDHEN and CDR2 SYDVKM. The CDR3 is 13 amino acids. CDR3 sequence: CASSFSRRNIQYF. Written as DNA, the CDR3 is TGTGCCAGCAGTTTCTCCCGGAGAAACATTCAGTACTTC.

This clonotype appeared a few times. The chain is built from TRBV10-3 and TRBJ2-7, with 7 bases lining up with TRBD1. This CDR3 contains 14 residues. Germline loops: CDR1 ENHRY, CDR2 SYGVKD. With V trimmed by 3 bases and J by 0 bases, 2 bases remained unmatched. CDR3 sequence reads: CAISEGTVSYEQYF. The CDR3, as DNA: TGTGCCATCAGTGAAGGGACAGTCTCCTACGAGCAGTACTTC.